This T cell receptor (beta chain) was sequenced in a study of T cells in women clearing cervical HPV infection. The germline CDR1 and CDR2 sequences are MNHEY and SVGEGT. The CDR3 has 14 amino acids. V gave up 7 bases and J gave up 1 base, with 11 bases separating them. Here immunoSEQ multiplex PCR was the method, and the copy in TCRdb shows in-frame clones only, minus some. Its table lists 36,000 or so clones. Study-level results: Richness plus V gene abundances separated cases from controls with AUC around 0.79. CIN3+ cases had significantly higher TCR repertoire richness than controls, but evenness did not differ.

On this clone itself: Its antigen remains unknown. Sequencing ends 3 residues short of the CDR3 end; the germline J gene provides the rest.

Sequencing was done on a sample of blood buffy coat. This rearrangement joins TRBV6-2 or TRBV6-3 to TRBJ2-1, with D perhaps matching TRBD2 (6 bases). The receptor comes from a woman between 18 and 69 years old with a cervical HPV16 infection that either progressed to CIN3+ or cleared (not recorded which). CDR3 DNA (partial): TGTGCCAGCACTAGCGCCCCATCCTACAATGAG. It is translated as CASTSAPSYNE. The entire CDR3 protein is CASTSAPSYNEQFF.